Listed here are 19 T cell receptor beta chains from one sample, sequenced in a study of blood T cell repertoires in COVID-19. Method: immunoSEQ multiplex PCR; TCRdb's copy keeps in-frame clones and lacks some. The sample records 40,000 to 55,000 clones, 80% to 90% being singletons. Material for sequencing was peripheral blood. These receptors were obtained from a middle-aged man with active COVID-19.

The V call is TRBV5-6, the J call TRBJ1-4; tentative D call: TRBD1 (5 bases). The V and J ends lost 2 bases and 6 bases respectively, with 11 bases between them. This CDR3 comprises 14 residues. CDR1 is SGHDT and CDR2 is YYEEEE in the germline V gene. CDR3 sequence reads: CASSFWGGDEKLFF. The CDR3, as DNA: TGTGCCAGCAGCTTTTGGGGGGGAGATGAAAAACTGTTTTTT.

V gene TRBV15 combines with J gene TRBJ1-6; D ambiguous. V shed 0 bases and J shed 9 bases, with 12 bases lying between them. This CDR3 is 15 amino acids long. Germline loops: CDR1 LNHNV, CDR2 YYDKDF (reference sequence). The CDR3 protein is CATSRDRESSSPLHF. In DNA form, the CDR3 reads TGTGCCACCAGCAGAGATCGTGAGTCTAGTTCACCCCTCCACTTT.

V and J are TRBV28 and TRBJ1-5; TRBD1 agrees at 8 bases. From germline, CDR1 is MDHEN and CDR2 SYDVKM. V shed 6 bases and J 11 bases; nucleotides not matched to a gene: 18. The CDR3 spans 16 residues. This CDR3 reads CASSPRERTGQGAQHF. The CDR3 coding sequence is TGTGCCAGCAGCCCAAGGGAGAGGACAGGGCAAGGGGCCCAGCATTTT.

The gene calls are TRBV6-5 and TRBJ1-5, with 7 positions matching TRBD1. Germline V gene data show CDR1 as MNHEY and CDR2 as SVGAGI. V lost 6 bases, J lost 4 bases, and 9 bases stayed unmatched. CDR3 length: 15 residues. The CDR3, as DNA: TGTGCCAGCAGCCGCGCGACAGGGACTAATCAGCCCCAGCATTTT. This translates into CASSRATGTNQPQHF.

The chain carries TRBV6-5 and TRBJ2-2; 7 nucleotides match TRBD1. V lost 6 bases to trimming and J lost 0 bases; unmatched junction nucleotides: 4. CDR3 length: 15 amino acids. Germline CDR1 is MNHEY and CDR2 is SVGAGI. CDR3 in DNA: TGTGCCAGCAGGGCCGGGACAGCGAACACCGGGGAGCTGTTTTTT. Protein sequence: CASRAGTANTGELFF.

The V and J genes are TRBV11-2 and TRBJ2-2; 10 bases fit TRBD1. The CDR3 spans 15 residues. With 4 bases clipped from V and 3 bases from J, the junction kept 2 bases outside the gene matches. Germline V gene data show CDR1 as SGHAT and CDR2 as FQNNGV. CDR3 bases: TGTGCCAGCAGCTCGACAGGGGGCGACACCGGGGAGCTGTTTTTT. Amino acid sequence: CASSSTGGDTGELFF.

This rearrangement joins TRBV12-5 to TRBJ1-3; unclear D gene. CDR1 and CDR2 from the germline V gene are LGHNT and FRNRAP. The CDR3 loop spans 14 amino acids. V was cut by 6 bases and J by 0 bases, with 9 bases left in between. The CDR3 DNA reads TGTGCTAGTGGCTTAGGGAGCTCTGGAAACACCATATATTTT. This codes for CASGLGSSGNTIYF.

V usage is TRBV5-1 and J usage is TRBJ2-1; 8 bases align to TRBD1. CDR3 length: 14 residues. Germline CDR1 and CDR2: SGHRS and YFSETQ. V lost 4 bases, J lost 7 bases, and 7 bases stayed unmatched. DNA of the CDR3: TGCGCCAGCAGCGTAGGGACAGGAGGTAATGAGCAGTTCTTC. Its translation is CASSVGTGGNEQFF.

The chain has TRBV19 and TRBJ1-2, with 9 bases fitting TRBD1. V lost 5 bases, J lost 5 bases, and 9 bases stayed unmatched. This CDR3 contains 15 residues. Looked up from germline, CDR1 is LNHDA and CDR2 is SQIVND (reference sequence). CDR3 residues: CASSDHRDRAYGYTF. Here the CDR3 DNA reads TGTGCCAGTAGTGATCACCGGGACAGGGCATATGGCTACACCTTC.

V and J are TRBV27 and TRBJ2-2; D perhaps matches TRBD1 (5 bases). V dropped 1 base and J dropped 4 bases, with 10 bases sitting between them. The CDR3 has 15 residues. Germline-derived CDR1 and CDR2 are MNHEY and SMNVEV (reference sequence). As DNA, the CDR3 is TGTGCCAGCAGTTTATTTGCGACAGCCACCGGGGAGCTGTTTTTT. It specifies CASSLFATATGELFF.

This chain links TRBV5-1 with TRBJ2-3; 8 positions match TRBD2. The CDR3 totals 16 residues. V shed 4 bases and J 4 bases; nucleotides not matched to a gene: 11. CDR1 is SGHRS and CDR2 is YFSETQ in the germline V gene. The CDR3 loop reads CASSRLAGGDADTQYF. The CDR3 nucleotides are TGCGCCAGCAGCAGACTAGCCGGGGGGGATGCAGATACGCAGTATTTT.

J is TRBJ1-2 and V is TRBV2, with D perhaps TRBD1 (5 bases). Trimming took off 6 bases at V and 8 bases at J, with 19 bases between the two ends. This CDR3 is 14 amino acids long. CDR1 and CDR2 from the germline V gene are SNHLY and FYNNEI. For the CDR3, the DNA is TGTGCCAGCAGAGGGAGGGACGCCCTGAGCGGCTACACCTTC. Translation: CASRGRDALSGYTF.

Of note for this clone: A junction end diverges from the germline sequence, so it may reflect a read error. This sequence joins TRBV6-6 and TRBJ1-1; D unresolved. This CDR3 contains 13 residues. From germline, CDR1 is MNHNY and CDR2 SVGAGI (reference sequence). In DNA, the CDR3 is TGTGCCAGCAGATACTTCATGAACACTGAAGCTTTCTTT. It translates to CASRYFMNTEAFF.

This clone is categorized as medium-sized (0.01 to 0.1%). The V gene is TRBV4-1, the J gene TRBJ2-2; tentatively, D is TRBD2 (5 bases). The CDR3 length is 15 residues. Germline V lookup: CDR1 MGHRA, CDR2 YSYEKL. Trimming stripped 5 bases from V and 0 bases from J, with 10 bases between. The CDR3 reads CASSTWTPNTGELFF. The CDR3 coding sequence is TGCGCCAGCAGCACCTGGACTCCGAACACCGGGGAGCTGTTTTTT.

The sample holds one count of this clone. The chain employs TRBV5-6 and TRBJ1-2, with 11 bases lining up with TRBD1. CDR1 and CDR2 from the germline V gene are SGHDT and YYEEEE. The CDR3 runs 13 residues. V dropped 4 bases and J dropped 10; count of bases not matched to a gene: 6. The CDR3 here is CASSPDRGRDYTF. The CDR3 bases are TGTGCCAGCAGCCCGGACAGGGGGCGAGACTACACCTTC.

CDR3 nucleotides: TGTGCCAGCAGTTACAGGGGAATCAGGGAGACCCAGTACTTC. Its translation: CASSYRGIRETQYF. This chain uses TRBV2 with TRBJ2-5, with 7 bases matching TRBD1. The CDR3 is made up of 14 amino acids. The ends lost 5 bases at V and 5 bases at J; junction bases unmatched: 8. Germline assignment: CDR1 SNHLY and CDR2 FYNNEI.

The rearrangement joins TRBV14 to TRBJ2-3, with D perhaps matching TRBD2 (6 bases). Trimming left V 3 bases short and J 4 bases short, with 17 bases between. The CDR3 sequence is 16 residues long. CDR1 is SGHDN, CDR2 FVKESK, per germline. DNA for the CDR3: TGTGCCAGCAGCCAGATCACACCGGGACTTTCAGATACGCAGTATTTT. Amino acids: CASSQITPGLSDTQYF.

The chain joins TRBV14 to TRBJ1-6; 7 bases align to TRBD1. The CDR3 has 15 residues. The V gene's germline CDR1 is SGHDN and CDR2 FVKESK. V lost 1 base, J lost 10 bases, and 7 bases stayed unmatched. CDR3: CASSQGTGSRSPLHF. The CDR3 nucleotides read TGTGCCAGCAGCCAAGGGACAGGCTCCCGATCACCCCTCCACTTT.

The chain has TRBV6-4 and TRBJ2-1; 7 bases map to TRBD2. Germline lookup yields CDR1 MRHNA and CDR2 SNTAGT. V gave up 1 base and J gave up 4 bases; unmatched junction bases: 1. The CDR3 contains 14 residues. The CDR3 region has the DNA TGTGCCAGCAGTGACTGGCGGGGGTACAATGAGCAGTTCTTC. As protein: CASSDWRGYNEQFF.